Sequencing of this T cell receptor (beta chain) was carried out in a study of OX40 agonist ivuxolimab in advanced cancers. V was trimmed by 1 base and J by 1 base, leaving 7 bases between them. CDR3 length: 14 amino acids. Germline CDR1 and CDR2: MDHEN and SYDVKM. TCRdb keeps only in-frame clones here, not all; method: immunoSEQ multiplex PCR. Here the sample spans about 74,000 clones, approximately 88% being singletons. Source: CD4+ or CD8+ T cells sorted from blood, taken in a trial of the OX40 agonist ivuxolimab. The sequence was collected from an adult with an advanced solid tumor such as melanoma, head and neck, liver or kidney cancer. The chain couples TRBV28 to TRBJ2-5; D might be TRBD1 (6 bases). DNA for the CDR3: TGTGCCAGCAGTTTATCAGGGGCCCAAGAGACCCAGTACTTC. It specifies CASSLSGAQETQYF.